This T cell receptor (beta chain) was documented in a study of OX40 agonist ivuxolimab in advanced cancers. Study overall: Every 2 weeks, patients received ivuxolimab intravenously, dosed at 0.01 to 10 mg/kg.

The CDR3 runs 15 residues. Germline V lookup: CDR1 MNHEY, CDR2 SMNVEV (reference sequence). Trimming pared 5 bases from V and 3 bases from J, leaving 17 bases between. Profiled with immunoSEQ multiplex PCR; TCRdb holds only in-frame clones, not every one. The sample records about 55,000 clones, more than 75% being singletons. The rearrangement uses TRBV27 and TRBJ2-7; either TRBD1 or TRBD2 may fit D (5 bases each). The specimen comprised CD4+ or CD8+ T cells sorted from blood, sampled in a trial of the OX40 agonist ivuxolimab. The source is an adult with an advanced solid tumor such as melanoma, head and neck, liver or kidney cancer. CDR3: CASSGGSGPFYEQYF. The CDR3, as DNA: TGTGCCAGCAGTGGGGGTAGTGGCCCTTTCTACGAGCAGTACTTC.